These T cell receptor beta chains were read from a single sample in a study of T cells after yellow fever vaccination. TCRdb re-called the 5' RACE reads with MiXCR, one entry per CDR3 protein. In the table there are roughly 180,000 distinct CDR3 sequences, about 6% of which are singletons. This specimen was CD4+ T cells sorted from PBMCs, taken on the day of the first yellow fever vaccination. Receptors originate from a young man who received the YFV17D yellow fever vaccine. CDR3s include the opening cysteine and the closing phenylalanine or tryptophan. D genes are given only for firm matches. Rows give clone size only sometimes, using once, few, many, or a class for an expanded clone.

TRBD2,.,TRBV5-1,TRBJ2-5,TGCGCCAGCAGCTTGGGCGGGGGAGGCCCGACTCAAGAGACCCAGTACTTC,CASSLGGGGPTQETQYF
.,.,TRBV19,TRBJ2-5,TGTGCCACCAGTTGGGATATACGGGAGACCCAGTACTTC,CATSWDIRETQYF
.,many,TRBV5-1,TRBJ1-3,TGCGCCAGCAGCTTGGTAGGGTCGGTTTCTGGAAACACCATATATTTT,CASSLVGSVSGNTIYF
.,.,TRBV7-9,TRBJ1-5,TGTGCCGTACCCGGGGACAATAATCAGCCCCAGCATTTT,CAVPGDNNQPQHF
TRBD2,many,TRBV29-1,TRBJ2-1,TGCAGCGTTCCTCGATTAGCGGGGGGATGGTACAATGAGCAGTTCTTC,CSVPRLAGGWYNEQFF
TRBD1,many,TRBV4-1,TRBJ2-1,TGCGCCAGCAGAACCCCGGGACAGGGCTACAATGAGCAGTTCTTC,CASRTPGQGYNEQFF
.,few,TRBV5-1,TRBJ2-3,TGCGCCAGCAGCTCGCAAAGACTCCTCGAGGGGAATACGCAGTATTTT,CASSSQRLLEGNTQYF
TRBD1,many,TRBV4-1,TRBJ1-5,TGCGCCAGCAGCAGACAGGGAGGGCCCCAGCATTTT,CASSRQGGPQHF
TRBD1,many,TRBV9,TRBJ2-1,TGTGCCAGCAGCCCAGACCCGGGACAGGGGGCAAGGGAGCAGTTCTTC,CASSPDPGQGAREQFF
TRBD1,many,TRBV10-3,TRBJ2-2,TGTGCCATCAGTGGTGGACAGGCGGGCACCGGGGAGCTGTTTTTT,CAISGGQAGTGELFF
TRBD2,many,TRBV28,TRBJ2-5,TGTGCCAGCAGGTTCCTAGCGGGGGACCCGGGGGCCCAGTACTTC,CASRFLAGDPGAQYF
.,few,TRBV5-1,TRBJ2-1,TGCGCCAGCAGCTGGAGGGGTTCCTACAATGAGCAGTTCTTC,CASSWRGSYNEQFF
.,many,TRBV20-1,TRBJ2-6,TGCAGTGCTAGCCTCGCAGCTGGGGCCAACGTCCTGACTTTC,CSASLAAGANVLTF
.,few,TRBV12-3/TRBV12-4,TRBJ1-5,TGTGCCAGCAGTCTTCAGTCCAGACGCAATCAGCCCCAGCATTTT,CASSLQSRRNQPQHF
.,few,TRBV5-1,TRBJ2-2,TGCGCCAGCAGCGAACTCGGGGCAACCGGGGAGCTGTTTTTT,CASSELGATGELFF
TRBD2,many,TRBV5-5,TRBJ2-3,TGTGCCAGTGGACTAGCGGGCACAGATACGCAGTATTTT,CASGLAGTDTQYF
.,many,TRBV6-2/TRBV6-3,TRBJ2-7,TGTGCCAGCAGTTACCCCCCAGGGCGGGACTCCTACGAGCAGTACTTC,CASSYPPGRDSYEQYF
.,many,TRBV3-1,TRBJ2-6,TGTGCCAGCAGCCAAACCGGGGCCAACGTCCTGACTTTC,CASSQTGANVLTF
.,.,TRBV5-1,TRBJ2-5,TGCGCCAGCAGCCGGGTCGCCGGGGGAGGCCAAGAGACCCAGTACTTC,CASSRVAGGGQETQYF
TRBD1,many,TRBV5-1,TRBJ2-2,TGCGCCAGCAGGCGCGAACGATGGTCTGGGACAGCGAACACCGGGGAGCTGTTTTTT,CASRRERWSGTANTGELFF
TRBD2,.,TRBV6-1,TRBJ2-2,TGTGCCAGCAGCGCCTCCGGGGGCGCGGGGGGTTGGACCGGGGAGCTGTTTTTT,CASSASGGAGGWTGELFF
.,.,TRBV7-6,TRBJ2-5,TGTGCCAGCAGCCCGATGGACAGCCGAGATACCCAGTACTTC,CASSPMDSRDTQYF
TRBD2,.,TRBV20-1,TRBJ2-3,TGCAGTGCTAGAGGCCTGGGGGGGAACACAAGCACAGATACGCAGTATTTT,CSARGLGGNTSTDTQYF
.,many,TRBV2,TRBJ2-5,TGTGCCAGCAGTGCCCAGGGACAGACCCAGTACTTC,CASSAQGQTQYF
TRBD1,many,TRBV3-1,TRBJ2-1,TGTGCCAGCAGCCAAGATTACGGGACAGGGGGGGAGCAGTTCTTC,CASSQDYGTGGEQFF
TRBD2,many,TRBV12-3/TRBV12-4,TRBJ2-5,TGTGCCAGCAGTTTCCGCGGGGGGGAAGAGACCCAGTACTTC,CASSFRGGEETQYF
TRBD2,many,TRBV20-1,TRBJ2-3,TGCAGTGCTAGAGCTAGCGGGGAGGCAGATACGCAGTATTTT,CSARASGEADTQYF
TRBD1,.,TRBV5-4,TRBJ2-1,TGTGCCAGCAGCACCGGGACAGGGGGCAATGAGCAGTTCTTC,CASSTGTGGNEQFF
.,few,TRBV21-1,TRBJ2-1,TGTGCCAGCAAGGACAGGGAAACTTACAATGAGCAGTTCTTC,CASKDRETYNEQFF
.,.,TRBV7-9,TRBJ2-5,TGTGCCAGCAGCTTCCAGCCCTCCCGGGGGACCCAGTACTTC,CASSFQPSRGTQYF
.,many,TRBV7-3,TRBJ2-2,TGTGCCAGCAGTCAGATGAACACCGGGGAGCTGTTTTTT,CASSQMNTGELFF
.,few,TRBV7-6,TRBJ1-5,TGTGCCAGCAGCTCTTCTCTCCTTCCAGAGGGTCAGCCCCAGCATTTT,CASSSSLLPEGQPQHF
TRBD1,.,TRBV2,TRBJ2-5,TGTGCCAGCAGCGACCTCGGACAGGCGGGCAAAGGGACCCAGTACTTC,CASSDLGQAGKGTQYF
.,many,TRBV15,TRBJ2-1,TGTGCCACCGCTCTTATGGGGCAGGCCAATGAGCAGTTCTTC,CATALMGQANEQFF
.,.,TRBV12-3/TRBV12-4,TRBJ2-3,TGTGCCAGCAGTTTGTTCGGGCTAGGCGGATACACAGATACGCAGTATTTT,CASSLFGLGGYTDTQYF
.,few,TRBV5-1,TRBJ2-5,TGCGCCAGCAAAGCAGACGGAGAAGAGACCCAGTACTTC,CASKADGEETQYF
.,many,TRBV7-2,TRBJ2-2,TGTGCCAGCAGCTTATTCACCGGGGAGCTGTTTTTT,CASSLFTGELFF
.,many,TRBV20-1,TRBJ1-1,TGCAGTGCTCTGGACAGATTGAACACTGAAGCTTTCTTT,CSALDRLNTEAFF
TRBD1,many,TRBV5-1,TRBJ1-1,TGCGCCAGCAGCCCAGGGACAGGGGGCGCAGCTTTCTTT,CASSPGTGGAAFF
.,many,TRBV5-1,TRBJ2-1,TGCGCCAGCAGCTTTCAGGAGGGTGGGGCCTACAATGAGCAGTTCTTC,CASSFQEGGAYNEQFF
.,.,TRBV4-1,TRBJ1-6,TGCGCCAGCAGCCTTATCGGGGGGATCTCCGGTTCACCCCTCCACTTT,CASSLIGGISGSPLHF
TRBD1,many,TRBV2,TRBJ2-5,TGTGCCAGCAGTGAACAGGGACAGGGGGGGGAGACCCAGTACTTC,CASSEQGQGGETQYF
.,many,TRBV5-1,TRBJ2-5,TGCGCCAGCAGCTTCGTACCCAGGACAGATATCCAAGAGACCCAGTACTTC,CASSFVPRTDIQETQYF
TRBD2,many,TRBV5-4,TRBJ2-2,TGTGCCAGCAGCTTAGCGGGGGAAATCGGGGAGCTGTTTTTT,CASSLAGEIGELFF
.,few,TRBV7-3,TRBJ2-1,TGTGCCAGCAGCTTAGGTAGTAAGGGAGAGCAGTTCTTC,CASSLGSKGEQFF
TRBD2,.,TRBV2,TRBJ2-1,TGTGCCAGCAGTCGGGACTACTACAATGAGCAGTTCTTC,CASSRDYYNEQFF
.,many,TRBV3-1,TRBJ2-1,TGTGCCAGCAGCCACTTGATGGGGGGCCCCAATGAGCAGTTCTTC,CASSHLMGGPNEQFF
.,many,TRBV28,TRBJ2-3,TGTGCCAGCAGCTCGGGCACAGATACGCAGTATTTT,CASSSGTDTQYF
.,many,TRBV7-2,TRBJ1-1,TGTGCCAGCAGCTCCGACGGAGCTTTCTTT,CASSSDGAFF
.,.,TRBV15,TRBJ1-1,TGTGCCACCAACGAAAAAGGGGTTCGGCCGAACACTGAAGCTTTCTTT,CATNEKGVRPNTEAFF
.,.,TRBV28,TRBJ1-3,TGTGCCAGCAGACATATCCGGGCTGGAAACACCATATATTTT,CASRHIRAGNTIYF
.,few,TRBV4-3,TRBJ2-5,TGCGCCAGCAGCCAAGTGTCGGGTGCTGAGACCCAGTACTTC,CASSQVSGAETQYF
.,.,TRBV11-2,TRBJ2-6,TGTGCCAGCAGCTTATTAGGAGGTAGCGCCGGGGCCAACGTCCTGACTTTC,CASSLLGGSAGANVLTF
.,few,TRBV5-1,TRBJ1-1,TGCGCCAGCAGCTACGCCGGGCCCCAGAACACTGAAGCTTTCTTT,CASSYAGPQNTEAFF
.,.,TRBV20-1,TRBJ1-3,TGCAGTGCTAGGGCCTTTATGGGTGGAAACACCATATATTTT,CSARAFMGGNTIYF
.,few,TRBV4-1,TRBJ1-1,TGCGCCAGCAGCCCCCTCAGCACGCAACTGACTGAAGCTTTCTTT,CASSPLSTQLTEAFF